Included here is one T cell receptor (beta chain) sequence, with context. Its antigen is not known. These data come from a study of tumor-infiltrating lymphocytes in primary liver carcinoma. Starting from approximately 500 ng of total RNA, TCR beta cDNA was produced with a primer in the constant region. Investigators got TCR beta libraries out of three nested multiplex PCR rounds, done with slightly modified ARM-PCR. Researchers ran the first two PCR rounds for roughly 10 cycles each with TRBV1-TRBV30 forward primers and a C-beta reverse primer. One entry per CDR3 protein results from TCRdb running MiXCR on the multiplex PCR reads. The table lists fewer than 90,000 distinct CDR3 sequences, 72% of them singletons. Without any cell sorting, 20-30 mg of bulk tissue yielded co-extracted RNA and DNA. Tumor samples each held over 75% viable tumor cells. Germline CDR1 reads LGHNA; CDR2 reads YNFKEQ. The V gene end was trimmed by 6 bases and the J gene end by 12 bases; junction bases not matched to a gene: 14. This CDR3 contains 15 residues.

General study results and limits: Tumor top-250-clone fraction significantly exceeded that of blood (p = 0.039).

The origin of this receptor is a middle-aged man with primary liver carcinoma and hepatitis B virus infection. The V call is TRBV4-2, the J call TRBJ2-1, with 10 bases identical to TRBD2. The sequencing input was liver tumor tissue from sampling region 1. Subset: tumor region T1, superior pole. The CDR3 here is CASRPIGTSVNGQFF. The CDR3 DNA reads as TGTGCCAGCAGGCCAATCGGGACTAGCGTCAACGGGCAGTTCTTC.